This entry lists 24 T cell receptor beta chains sequenced from one sample in a study of CD8 T cells in Susac syndrome. Random hexamers primed reverse transcription of roughly 0.5 to 1 ug RNA. MiXCR, applied by TCRdb to the immunoSEQ multiplex PCR reads, yields one record per CDR3 protein. This sample has about 250,000 distinct CDR3 sequences, with around 95% found just once. Material: CD4+ T cells from PBMCs. The receptors here all came from a human donor with multiple sclerosis.

The chain uses TRBV2 and TRBJ2-3; no definite D call. The germline gives CDR1 SNHLY, CDR2 FYNNEI. CDR3 size: 14 residues. With 7 bases removed from V and 2 bases from J, the gap between germline ends came to 13 bases. The CDR3 coding sequence is TGTGCCAGCATTGTCAGTCCGGACACAGATACGCAGTATTTT. As protein: CASIVSPDTDTQYF.

The chain employs TRBV9 and TRBJ2-1; 11 positions match TRBD2. In germline, CDR1 is SGDLS, CDR2 YYNGEE. This CDR3 has 15 residues. Unmatched junction bases numbered 7, after V lost 3 bases and J lost 8 bases. The DNA of the CDR3 is TGTGCCAGCAGCGCGCTAGCGGGGGGAGGCGATGAGCAGTTCTTC. Protein: CASSALAGGGDEQFF.

The rearrangement joins TRBV9 to TRBJ2-5, with 11 bases that match TRBD2. Germline lookup yields CDR1 SGDLS and CDR2 YYNGEE. The trim removed 0 bases at V and 5 bases at J, leaving 6 bases unmatched. The CDR3 totals 16 residues. The CDR3 bases are TGTGCCAGCAGCGTAGATAGCGGGAGGGCCTTCGAGACCCAGTACTTC. Translated: CASSVDSGRAFETQYF.

The chain couples TRBV14 to TRBJ2-2; D is undetermined. Trimming shortened V by 4 bases and J by 13 bases, and 13 bases separated the two germline ends. The CDR3 is 12 residues long. The V gene's germline CDR1 is SGHDN and CDR2 FVKESK. The chain's CDR3 is CASSPTSGGLFF. CDR3 in DNA: TGTGCCAGCAGCCCCACATCCGGTGGGCTGTTTTTT. The full variable domain, with the rest looked up from reference TRBV14 and TRBJ2-2, is EAGVTQFPSHSVIEKGQTVTLRCDPISGHDNLYWYRRVMGKEIKFLLHFVKESKQDESGMPNNRFLAERTGGTYSTLKVQPAELEDSGVYFCASSPTSGGLFFGEGSRLTVL.

CDR3 DNA sequence: TGTGCCAGCTCACCCGCCCAGACGGGGAACACTGAAGCTTTCTTT. Translated: CASSPAQTGNTEAFF. The chain links TRBV18 to TRBJ1-1; D uncertain. V shed 3 bases and J shed 1 base, with 12 bases lying between them. Germline V CDR1 and CDR2: KGHSH, LQKENI. CDR3 length equals 15 residues.

The chain joins TRBV5-1 to TRBJ2-5; 11 nucleotides agree with TRBD2. Per the germline V gene, CDR1 is SGHRS and CDR2 is YFSETQ. Unmatched junction bases numbered 8, after V lost 4 bases and J lost 3 bases. The CDR3 length is 16 residues. CDR3 coding DNA: TGCGCCAGCAGCCCCTTGGGACTAGCGGCGAAAGAGACCCAGTACTTC. Amino acid sequence: CASSPLGLAAKETQYF.

A note on this clonotype: One end of the junction fails to match germline, which may point to a read error. V and J are TRBV25-1 and TRBJ1-3; D gene unclear. The CDR3 consists of 16 residues. Germline CDR1 is MGHDK and CDR2 is SYGVNS. CDR3 residues: CASSGTRPNSENTIYF. CDR3 nucleotide sequence: TGTGCCAGCAGTGGAACGAGGCCAAACTCTGAAAACACCATATATTTT.

This sequence joins TRBV27 and TRBJ2-2; D is undetermined. Germline loops: CDR1 MNHEY, CDR2 SMNVEV (reference sequence). The germline V and J ends were trimmed by 4 bases and 1 base, with 7 bases remaining between them. This CDR3 region has 14 residues. The CDR3 spells CASSSRLNTGELFF. CDR3 DNA sequence: TGTGCCAGCAGTTCCAGACTGAACACCGGGGAGCTGTTTTTT.

The chain links TRBV30 to TRBJ1-2, with D maybe TRBD1 (5 bases). Trimming left V 1 base short and J 8 bases short, with 17 bases between. CDR1 is GTSNPN, CDR2 SVGIG, per germline (reference sequence). This CDR3 has 14 amino acids. The chain's CDR3 is CAWSGDGRPSGYTF. The CDR3 coding sequence is TGTGCCTGGAGTGGGGACGGACGGCCGTCGGGCTACACCTTC.

The genes are TRBV19 and TRBJ2-5; 10 bases match TRBD2. The CDR3 extends over 14 amino acids. The V gene end was trimmed by 7 bases and the J gene end by 3 bases; junction bases not matched to a gene: 5. Germline V gene lookup returns CDR1 LNHDA and CDR2 SQIVND (reference sequence). CDR3 in amino acids: CASNPGTSEETQYF. CDR3 DNA sequence: TGTGCCAGTAACCCAGGGACTAGCGAAGAGACCCAGTACTTC.

The J gene is TRBJ1-5, the V gene TRBV29-1; no clear D. The V and J ends lost 4 bases and 4 bases respectively, with 8 bases between them. This CDR3 is built from 12 residues. Germline CDR1 reads SQVTM; CDR2 reads ANQGSEA. The CDR3 here is CSVAGSNQPQHF. As DNA, the CDR3 is TGCAGCGTTGCAGGAAGTAATCAGCCCCAGCATTTT. The full variable domain, completed using reference TRBV29-1 and TRBJ1-5, is SAVISQKPSRDICQRGTSLTIQCQVDSQVTMMFWYRQQPGQSLTLIATANQGSEATYESGFVIDKFPISRPNLTFSTLTVSNMSPEDSSIYLCSVAGSNQPQHFGDGTRLSIL.

The chain combines TRBV4-1 with TRBJ1-5, with unresolved D. Trimming took 1 base from V and 3 from J, leaving 13 bases between them. The germline CDR1 and CDR2 sequences are MGHRA and YSYEKL. This CDR3 contains 16 residues. The DNA for the CDR3 is TGCGCCAGCAGCCAAGTCATAGGCCGGAACAATCAGCCCCAGCATTTT. It specifies CASSQVIGRNNQPQHF.

This chain uses TRBV29-1 with TRBJ2-7, with 7 bases identical to TRBD1. Trimming at V came to 7 bases and at J to 5 bases, leaving 8 bases not matched to a gene. Germline V gives CDR1 SQVTM, CDR2 ANQGSEA. The CDR3 extends over 12 amino acids. The CDR3 here is CSATGDLDEQYF. As DNA, the CDR3 is TGCAGCGCTACAGGGGATCTGGACGAGCAGTACTTC.

This sequence joins TRBV4-1 and TRBJ2-3, with TRBD2 matching 10 bases. From germline, CDR1 is MGHRA and CDR2 YSYEKL. The CDR3 loop spans 14 amino acids. The V and J ends lost 0 bases and 14 bases, in that order; junction bases with no gene match: 8. In nucleotides, the CDR3 is TGCGCCAGCAGCCAAGATCGGGTAGCGGGGGGCCGGTATTTT. It yields the protein CASSQDRVAGGRYF.

This chain connects TRBV30 to TRBJ2-6, with 7 bases lining up with TRBD1. This CDR3 contains 14 residues. The germline V gene encodes CDR1 GTSNPN and CDR2 SVGIG (reference sequence). With V trimmed by 0 bases and J by 9 bases, 5 bases remained unmatched. In nucleotides, the CDR3 is TGTGCCTGGAGTGTACAGGGGCATTTCAACGTCCTGACTTTC. Translated: CAWSVQGHFNVLTF.

The chain couples TRBV6-4 to TRBJ2-4; 8 bases match TRBD1. The CDR3 length is 17 residues. Germline lookup yields CDR1 MRHNA and CDR2 SNTAGT. The V segment lost 6 bases and the J segment 1 base; nucleotides outside the gene matches: 11. DNA for the CDR3: TGTGCCAGCAGAGGGTCGTACAGGGGGTTGGCCAAAAACATTCAGTACTTC. Translation gives CASRGSYRGLAKNIQYF.

The chain links TRBV11-2 to TRBJ2-2, with 7 bases aligning to TRBD1. V shed 2 bases and J 4 bases; nucleotides not matched to a gene: 10. The V gene's germline CDR1 is SGHAT and CDR2 FQNNGV. There are 17 residues in the CDR3. This chain's CDR3 is CASSLSPGRGITGELFF. The DNA for the CDR3 is TGTGCCAGCAGCTTATCGCCGGGCAGGGGGATCACCGGGGAGCTGTTTTTT.

The genes are TRBV2 and TRBJ1-1; D remains ambiguous. The CDR3 is made up of 13 amino acids. V dropped 8 bases and J dropped 0 bases, with 10 bases sitting between them. Germline CDR1 and CDR2: SNHLY and FYNNEI. CDR3 in amino acids: CASFRELNTEAFF. CDR3 bases: TGTGCCAGCTTCCGGGAGTTGAACACTGAAGCTTTCTTT.

This chain's CDR3 is CASGDSLYNSPLHF. For the CDR3, the DNA is TGTGCCAGTGGAGACAGCCTCTATAATTCACCCCTCCACTTT. The chain links TRBV19 to TRBJ1-6, with D perhaps matching TRBD1 (5 bases). Per the germline V gene, CDR1 is LNHDA and CDR2 is SQIVND (reference sequence). The CDR3 has 14 residues. V was trimmed by 8 bases and J by 3 bases, leaving 11 bases between them. The entire variable domain, with the rest obtained from reference TRBV19 and TRBJ1-6, is as follows: DGGITQSPKYLFRKEGQNVTLSCEQNLNHDAMYWYRQDPGQGLRLIYYSQIVNDFQKGDIAEGYSVSREKKESFPLTVTSAQKNPTAFYLCASGDSLYNSPLHFGNGTRLTVT.

V is TRBV5-6 and J is TRBJ2-3; 8 bases fit TRBD1. Germline lookup yields CDR1 SGHDT and CDR2 YYEEEE. V was clipped by 4 bases and J by 3 bases; unmatched bases: 16. The length of the CDR3 is 18 residues. The CDR3 spells CASSRMGTGRTKTDTQYF. CDR3 sequence (DNA): TGTGCCAGCAGCCGGATGGGGACAGGTCGCACGAAGACAGATACGCAGTATTTT.

This clonotype has just a few counts. The rearrangement links TRBV12-3 or TRBV12-4 to TRBJ1-5; no firm D call. This CDR3 has 13 residues. V lost 3 bases to trimming and J lost 0 bases, with 3 bases between them. The CDR3 is CASSFYSNQPQHF. The CDR3 DNA reads as TGTGCCAGCAGTTTCTATAGCAATCAGCCCCAGCATTTT.

CDR3 protein: CASSQDLRGNIQYF. The CDR3 bases are TGTGCCAGCAGCCAGGACCTAAGGGGAAACATTCAGTACTTC. The chain is built from TRBV4-2 and TRBJ2-4; TRBD1 might be the D (5 bases). V lost 3 bases and J 6 bases, leaving 12 bases between the germline ends. This CDR3 contains 14 residues. From germline, CDR1 is LGHNA and CDR2 YNFKEQ.

This chain uses TRBV24-1 with TRBJ2-3; D unresolved. The germline V gene encodes CDR1 KGHDR and CDR2 SFDVKD. V dropped 3 bases and J dropped 2 bases, with 5 bases sitting between them. The CDR3 has 13 residues. CDR3 region: CATSDPPTDTQYF. The CDR3 DNA reads TGTGCCACCAGTGATCCCCCCACAGATACGCAGTATTTT.

Here the CDR3 reads CASSLPPDARGYTF. CDR3 DNA: TGTGCCAGCAGCTTACCACCCGACGCTCGGGGCTACACCTTC. The chain is built from TRBV7-8 and TRBJ1-2; no clear D. V was pared by 2 bases and J by 8 bases, with 15 bases between. The CDR3 extends over 14 amino acids. Looked up from germline, CDR1 is SGHVS and CDR2 is FQNEAQ.